This TCR beta chain was identified during a study of PD-1 blockade in classical Hodgkin lymphoma. The study, taken as a whole, reports: Baseline TCR diversity was reportedly lower in newly diagnosed patients than in healthy donors. It was reported as lower still in relapsed/refractory patients. Complete responders possessed baseline diversity comparable to newly diagnosed patients.

On this clone itself: Its antigen remains unidentified.

This CDR3 has 13 residues. Trimming took off 2 bases at V and 2 bases at J, with 6 bases between the two ends. CDR1 is MNHEY and CDR2 is SVGAGI in the germline V gene. Some clones are missing from TCRdb's copy, which holds only in-frame ones; the method was immunoSEQ multiplex PCR. The sample lists roughly 140,000 clones; approximately 81% were seen once. Each patient relapsed following autologous stem cell transplantation, and prior brentuximab vedotin exposure differed. Sequencing was performed on peripheral blood mononuclear cells (PBMCs), taken before the second cycle of nivolumab. The V call is TRBV6-5, the J call TRBJ2-5; TRBD2 is a possible D gene (5 bases). The receptor was derived from a human donor with classical Hodgkin lymphoma. CDR3 protein: CASSYGLQETQYF. The CDR3 DNA reads as TGTGCCAGCAGTTACGGACTGCAAGAGACCCAGTACTTC.